Presented here are 13 T cell receptor beta chains from one specimen sequenced in a study of naive and memory T cell subsets. Four PCR rounds used nested alpha and beta constant region primers plus the SP2 primer. TCRdb called the 5' RACE reads again in MiXCR, with one record for every CDR3 protein. The sample records over 45,000 distinct CDR3 sequences, 4.7% being singletons. An oligonucleotide containing a UMI was ligated to the 3' end of TCR cDNA. These receptors were taken from a female donor in good health.

J is TRBJ2-5 and V is TRBV5-1; D not certain. V lost 1 base, J lost 4 bases, and 8 bases lay in between. CDR3 length equals 13 residues. Germline CDR1 SGHRS, CDR2 YFSETQ. The CDR3 DNA reads TGCGCCAGCAGCTTGCTCTGTAGAGAGACCCAGTACTTC. As protein: CASSLLCRETQYF.

This clonotype was recorded at least ten times. The genes are TRBV29-1 and TRBJ1-1; 8 bases are a match to TRBD1. CDR1 and CDR2 from the germline V gene are SQVTM and ANQGSEA. Germline trimming cut 4 bases from V and 5 bases from J; bases unmatched to any gene: 6. The CDR3 extends over 13 amino acids. This CDR3 reads CSVGDRGGTEAFF. CDR3 in DNA: TGCAGCGTTGGAGACAGGGGAGGTACTGAAGCTTTCTTT.

This clonotype showed up many times. The DNA for the CDR3 is TGCAGCGTGGGCCAGTCCTACGAGCAGTACTTC. Protein: CSVGQSYEQYF. This sequence joins TRBV29-1 and TRBJ2-7; D is undetermined. V lost 6 bases, J lost 1 base, and 7 bases lay in between. The CDR3 consists of 11 residues. Per germline, CDR1 SQVTM and CDR2 ANQGSEA.

This clonotype was seen many times. V is TRBV7-2 and J is TRBJ2-1, with D maybe TRBD2 (5 bases). With 1 base removed from V and 8 bases from J, the gap between germline ends came to 9 bases. CDR3 length: 13 amino acids. Germline lookup yields CDR1 SGHTA and CDR2 FQGNSA. The CDR3 protein is CASSLGRGHEQFF. The CDR3 nucleotides read TGTGCCAGCAGCTTAGGACGGGGTCATGAGCAGTTCTTC.

J is TRBJ2-3 and V is TRBV6-1, with no clear D. The CDR3 is made up of 17 amino acids. The V and J ends lost 2 bases and 0 bases respectively, with 15 bases between them. CDR1 is MNHNS and CDR2 is SASEGT in the germline V gene. The CDR3 coding sequence is TGTGCCAGCAGTGAAATTTTGCGCGGATTTAGCACAGATACGCAGTATTTT. The encoded protein is CASSEILRGFSTDTQYF.

This clonotype was recorded many times. As DNA, the CDR3 is TGTGCCAGCAAAAGGGACTTGAACACTGAAGCTTTCTTT. It specifies CASKRDLNTEAFF. The chain combines TRBV6-5 with TRBJ1-1; D might be TRBD1 (5 bases). The CDR3 spans 13 residues. V lost 7 bases and J 0 bases, leaving 9 bases between the germline ends. Germline values: CDR1 MNHEY, CDR2 SVGAGI.

Ten or more counts support this clonotype. This chain uses TRBV14 with TRBJ1-3, with D uncertain. V was pared by 1 base and J by 0 bases, with 10 bases between. This CDR3 contains 16 residues. Germline values: CDR1 SGHDN, CDR2 FVKESK. The CDR3 here is CASSQVPAASGNTIYF. The CDR3 coding sequence is TGTGCCAGCAGCCAAGTCCCGGCAGCCTCTGGAAACACCATATATTTT. The variable domain in full, with the rest retrieved from reference TRBV14 and TRBJ1-3, is EAGVTQFPSHSVIEKGQTVTLRCDPISGHDNLYWYRRVMGKEIKFLLHFVKESKQDESGMPNNRFLAERTGGTYSTLKVQPAELEDSGVYFCASSQVPAASGNTIYFGEGSWLTVV.

This clonotype was detected ten times or more. V and J are TRBV5-6 and TRBJ2-1; D not resolved. Germline CDR1 and CDR2: SGHDT and YYEEEE. Trimming took 0 bases from V and 3 from J, leaving 7 bases between them. This CDR3 region has 14 residues. CDR3 DNA sequence: TGTGCCAGCAGCTTGGCTGCGATCTACAATGAGCAGTTCTTC. This codes for CASSLAAIYNEQFF.

This clonotype came up many times. The chain uses TRBV27 and TRBJ2-1; D is unresolved. Trimming pared 3 bases from V and 4 bases from J, leaving 7 bases between. The CDR3 runs 13 residues. CDR1 is MNHEY, CDR2 SMNVEV, per germline (reference sequence). The DNA for the CDR3 is TGTGCCAGCAGTTTGACGCGGTACAATGAGCAGTTCTTC. Protein product: CASSLTRYNEQFF.

This clonotype showed up many times. The DNA for the CDR3 is TGTGCCAGCCGCAAGCCGGCAGGGTTGGATAATTCACCCCTCCACTTT. Protein: CASRKPAGLDNSPLHF. V usage is TRBV6-6 and J usage is TRBJ1-6; tentatively, D is TRBD1 (5 bases). The CDR3 loop spans 16 amino acids. Trimming took 8 bases from V and 5 from J, leaving 19 bases between them. CDR1 and CDR2 from the germline V gene are MNHNY and SVGAGI (reference sequence).

This clonotype was recorded many times. The chain has TRBV12-3 or TRBV12-4 and TRBJ1-5, with D unresolved. Trimming pared 5 bases from V and 9 bases from J, leaving 17 bases between. The CDR3 totals 14 residues. CDR3 residues: CASSPRTGLLPQHF. The CDR3 DNA is TGTGCCAGCAGTCCGAGGACCGGCTTATTGCCCCAGCATTTT.

This clonotype was seen ten or more times. The genes are TRBV28 and TRBJ1-5; D gene unclear. The CDR3 covers 13 residues. V shed 4 bases and J shed 11 bases, with 15 bases lying between them. Germline CDR1 is MDHEN and CDR2 is SYDVKM. As DNA, the CDR3 is TGTGCCAGCAGTTCCCCCGGGGTCAGGTCCCAGCATTTT. Translation: CASSSPGVRSQHF.

This rearrangement joins TRBV7-7 to TRBJ2-1; D is possibly TRBD2 (5 bases). The CDR3 sequence is 14 residues long. V was clipped by 4 bases and J by 3 bases, with 10 bases between them. The germline V gene encodes CDR1 SSHAT and CDR2 FNYEAQ (reference sequence). DNA of the CDR3: TGTGCCAGCAGCTCCAACGGGAACTACAATGAGCAGTTCTTC. Translated, it gives CASSSNGNYNEQFF.